This paragraph reports one T cell receptor (beta chain). This entry belongs to a study of control samples from healthy donors and cancer patients. Assay used: immunoSEQ multiplex PCR; TCRdb lists only in-frame clones, some missing. The sample lists some 130,000 clones, 90% seen once, with roughly 2.5% in the top ten. The CDR3 length is 15 residues. Germline values: CDR1 SEHNR, CDR2 FQNEAQ (reference sequence). The junction had 9 bases not matched to a gene; V was cut back by 4 bases and J by 6 bases. The sequencing input was blood. The receptor was derived from a middle-aged man in good health. The chain recombines TRBV7-9 with TRBJ2-3; 8 bases fit TRBD1. CDR3 residues: CASSSGPGGLDTQYF. CDR3 bases: TGTGCCAGCAGCTCGGGCCCAGGGGGCCTCGATACGCAGTATTTT. Full variable domain (missing parts from reference TRBV7-9 and TRBJ2-3): DTGVSQNPRHKITKRGQNVTFRCDPISEHNRLYWYRQTLGQGPEFLTYFQNEAQLEKSRLLSDRFSAERPKGSFSTLEIQRTEQGDSAMYLCASSSGPGGLDTQYFGPGTRLTVL.